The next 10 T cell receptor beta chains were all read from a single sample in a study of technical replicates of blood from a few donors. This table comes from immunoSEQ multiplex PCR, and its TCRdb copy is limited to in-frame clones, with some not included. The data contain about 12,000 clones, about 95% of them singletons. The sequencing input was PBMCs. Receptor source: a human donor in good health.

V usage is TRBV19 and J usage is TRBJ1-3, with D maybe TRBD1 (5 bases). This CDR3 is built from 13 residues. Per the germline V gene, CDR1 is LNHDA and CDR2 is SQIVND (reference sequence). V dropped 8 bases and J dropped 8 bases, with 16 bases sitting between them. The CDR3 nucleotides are TGTGCCAGTGGGGGATCATCGGGAGACACCATATATTTT. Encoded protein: CASGGSSGDTIYF. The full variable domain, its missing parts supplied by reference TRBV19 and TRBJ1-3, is DGGITQSPKYLFRKEGQNVTLSCEQNLNHDAMYWYRQDPGQGLRLIYYSQIVNDFQKGDIAEGYSVSREKKESFPLTVTSAQKNPTAFYLCASGGSSGDTIYFGEGSWLTVV.

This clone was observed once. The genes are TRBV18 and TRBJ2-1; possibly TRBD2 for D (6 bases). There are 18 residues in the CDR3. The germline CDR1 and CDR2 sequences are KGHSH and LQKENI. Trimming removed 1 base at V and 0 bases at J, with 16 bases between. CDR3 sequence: CASSPQGKAGSSYNEQFF. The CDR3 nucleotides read TGTGCCAGCTCACCACAGGGGAAGGCGGGGAGCTCCTACAATGAGCAGTTCTTC.

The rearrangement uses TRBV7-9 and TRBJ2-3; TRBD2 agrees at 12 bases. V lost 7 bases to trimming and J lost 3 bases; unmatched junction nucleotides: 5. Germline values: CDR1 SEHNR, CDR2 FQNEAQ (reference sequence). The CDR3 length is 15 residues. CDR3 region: CASNHGTSGTDTQYF. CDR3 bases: TGTGCCAGCAACCATGGGACTAGCGGGACAGATACGCAGTATTTT. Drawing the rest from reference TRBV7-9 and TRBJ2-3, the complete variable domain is DTGVSQNPRHKITKRGQNVTFRCDPISEHNRLYWYRQTLGQGPEFLTYFQNEAQLEKSRLLSDRFSAERPKGSFSTLEIQRTEQGDSAMYLCASNHGTSGTDTQYFGPGTRLTVL.

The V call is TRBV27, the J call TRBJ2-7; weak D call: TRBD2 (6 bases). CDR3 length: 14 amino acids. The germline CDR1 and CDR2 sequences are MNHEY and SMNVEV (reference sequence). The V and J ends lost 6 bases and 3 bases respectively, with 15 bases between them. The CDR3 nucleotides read TGTGCCAGCAGCTCCTTACTAGCTCTCTACGAGCAGTACTTC. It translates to CASSSLLALYEQYF.

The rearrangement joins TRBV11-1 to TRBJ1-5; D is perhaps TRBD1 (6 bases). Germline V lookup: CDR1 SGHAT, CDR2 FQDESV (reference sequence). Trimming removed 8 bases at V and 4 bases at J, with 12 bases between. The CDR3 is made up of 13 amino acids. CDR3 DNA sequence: TGTGCCAGCGCAAGGGGGTGGAATCAGCCCCAGCATTTT. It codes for CASARGWNQPQHF.

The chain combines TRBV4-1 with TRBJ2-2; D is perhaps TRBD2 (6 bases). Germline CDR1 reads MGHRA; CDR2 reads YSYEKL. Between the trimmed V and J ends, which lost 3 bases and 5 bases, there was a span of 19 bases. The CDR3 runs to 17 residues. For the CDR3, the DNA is TGCGCCAGCAGCCACGACCCCACGTGGGAGGAAACCGGGGAGCTGTTTTTT. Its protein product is CASSHDPTWEETGELFF.

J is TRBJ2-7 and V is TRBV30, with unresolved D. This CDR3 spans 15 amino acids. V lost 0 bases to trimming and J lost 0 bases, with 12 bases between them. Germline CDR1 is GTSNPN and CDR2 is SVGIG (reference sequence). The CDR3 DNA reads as TGTGCCTGGAGTGTAATGGCGGATAGCTCCTACGAGCAGTACTTC. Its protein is CAWSVMADSSYEQYF.

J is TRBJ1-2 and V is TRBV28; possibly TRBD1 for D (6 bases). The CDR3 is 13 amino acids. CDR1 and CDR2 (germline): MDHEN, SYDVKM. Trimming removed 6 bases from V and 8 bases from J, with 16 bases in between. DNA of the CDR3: TGTGCCAGCAGGAACTCGGGGGGCGGCGGCTACACCTTC. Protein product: CASRNSGGGGYTF.

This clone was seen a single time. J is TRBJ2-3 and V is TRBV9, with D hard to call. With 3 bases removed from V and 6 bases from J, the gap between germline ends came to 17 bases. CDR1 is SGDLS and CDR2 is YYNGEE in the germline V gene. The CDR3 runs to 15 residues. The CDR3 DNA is TGTGCCAGCAGCGCCCCCGGGTCCACATTCGATACGCAGTATTTT. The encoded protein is CASSAPGSTFDTQYF.

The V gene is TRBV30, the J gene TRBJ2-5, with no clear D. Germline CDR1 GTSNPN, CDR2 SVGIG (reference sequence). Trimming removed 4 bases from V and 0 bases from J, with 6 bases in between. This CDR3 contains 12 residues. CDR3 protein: CAWTAYQETQYF. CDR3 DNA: TGTGCCTGGACAGCGTACCAAGAGACCCAGTACTTC.